The following is a T cell receptor (beta chain) sequence with its context. Its specificity is unknown. This sample stems from a study of cytomegalovirus exposure and HLA in healthy donors. Study-level results: There were some public TCRs occurring in many donors, but most TCR sequences were rare. Researchers catalogued 160 or so TCR beta chains as cytomegalovirus-associated.

The CDR3 is 13 amino acids. The ends were cut back, 3 bases at V and 2 bases at J, with 8 bases in the middle. Per the germline V gene, CDR1 is SGHRS and CDR2 is YFSETQ. 60 Vbeta and 13 Jbeta primers were used in PCR. TCRdb's copy holds only in-frame clones and misses some; the assay was immunoSEQ multiplex PCR. This sample yields hundreds of thousands of clones, of which roughly 90% are seen a single time; 1% belongs to the top ten. Specimen: PBMCs. The J gene is TRBJ1-1, the V gene TRBV5-1; D is ambiguous. This TCR was sampled from a woman aged 18-29 years in good health and CMV-seronegative. The CDR3 loop reads CASSYTVNTEAFF. For the CDR3, the DNA is TGCGCCAGCAGCTACACAGTAAACACTGAAGCTTTCTTT.